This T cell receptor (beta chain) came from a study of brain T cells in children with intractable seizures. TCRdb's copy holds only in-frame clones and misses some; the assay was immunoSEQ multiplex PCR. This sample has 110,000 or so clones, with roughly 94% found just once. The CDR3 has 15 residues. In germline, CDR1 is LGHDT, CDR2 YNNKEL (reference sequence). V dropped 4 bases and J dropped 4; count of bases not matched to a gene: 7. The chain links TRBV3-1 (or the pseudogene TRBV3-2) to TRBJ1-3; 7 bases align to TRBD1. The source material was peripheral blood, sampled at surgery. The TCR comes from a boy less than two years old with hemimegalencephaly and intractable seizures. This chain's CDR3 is CASSLSRDRGNTIYF. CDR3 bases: TGTGCCAGCAGCCTCTCTCGGGACAGAGGAAACACCATATATTTT.